The 4 T cell receptor beta chains reported below all come from one sample, sequenced in a study of OX40 agonist ivuxolimab in advanced cancers. The data were produced by immunoSEQ multiplex PCR, yet TCRdb's version contains in-frame clones alone and is incomplete. The sample yields 65,000 to 75,000 clones, approximately 89% seen once. The specimen was CD4+ or CD8+ T cells sorted from blood, collected in a trial of the OX40 agonist ivuxolimab. The source of these receptors is an adult with an advanced solid tumor such as melanoma, head and neck, liver or kidney cancer.

The CDR3 nucleotides read TGTGCCAGCTCACGAGTAGCCACGTACAATGAGCAGTTCTTC. Its protein is CASSRVATYNEQFF. The chain carries TRBV18 and TRBJ2-1; D gene unclear. CDR3 length: 14 residues. The germline V gene encodes CDR1 KGHSH and CDR2 LQKENI. Trimming removed 4 bases at V and 4 bases at J, with 11 bases between.

This chain connects TRBV14 to TRBJ1-1; no definite D call. There are 13 residues in the CDR3. The ends were cut back, 3 bases at V and 9 bases at J, with 14 bases in the middle. The germline V gene encodes CDR1 SGHDN and CDR2 FVKESK. For the CDR3, the DNA is TGTGCCAGCAGCCAGTTCAAAGACACCAAAGCTTTCTTT. It yields the protein CASSQFKDTKAFF.

V and J are TRBV6-5 and TRBJ1-5; 7 bases fit TRBD1. The junction had 9 bases not matched to a gene; V was cut back by 6 bases and J by 4 bases. Germline values: CDR1 MNHEY, CDR2 SVGAGI. This CDR3 has 15 residues. Here the CDR3 DNA reads TGTGCCAGCAGGAGAGGGGGCGTTGAAAATCAGCCCCAGCATTTT. This gives the protein CASRRGGVENQPQHF.

This rearrangement joins TRBV29-1 to TRBJ1-1; TRBD1 agrees at 8 bases. J was trimmed by 5 bases and V by 6 bases; bases with no gene match: 8. The CDR3 extends over 13 amino acids. CDR1 SQVTM and CDR2 ANQGSEA come from the germline V gene. DNA of the CDR3: TGCAGCGTGGAAACCGACAGGGGAACTGAAGCTTTCTTT. This translates into CSVETDRGTEAFF.